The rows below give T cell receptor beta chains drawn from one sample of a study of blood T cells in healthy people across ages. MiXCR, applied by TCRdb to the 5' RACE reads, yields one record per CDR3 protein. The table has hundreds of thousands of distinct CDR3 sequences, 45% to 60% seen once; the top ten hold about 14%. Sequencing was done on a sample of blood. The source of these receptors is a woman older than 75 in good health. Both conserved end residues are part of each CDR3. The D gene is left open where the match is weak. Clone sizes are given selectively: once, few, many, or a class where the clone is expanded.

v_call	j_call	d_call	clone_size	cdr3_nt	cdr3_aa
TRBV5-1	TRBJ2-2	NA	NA	TGCGCCAGCAGCTTGAAGGTTAACACCGGGGGGCTGTTTTTT	CASSLKVNTGGLFF
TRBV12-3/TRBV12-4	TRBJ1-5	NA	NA	TGTGCCAGCAGTTCGGACATCTCTCAGCCCCAGCATTTT	CASSSDISQPQHF
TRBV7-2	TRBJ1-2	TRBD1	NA	TGTGCCAGCAGCTTAGGTTCCGGGACAGGGGTCAACTATGGCTACACCTTC	CASSLGSGTGVNYGYTF
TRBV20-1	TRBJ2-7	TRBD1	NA	TGCAGTGCTAGACGGACAGGGACGATCTACGAGCAGTACTTC	CSARRTGTIYEQYF
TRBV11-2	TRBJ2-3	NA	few	TGTGCCAGCAGCCAAGAGGGTATAGCGCAGTATTTT	CASSQEGIAQYF
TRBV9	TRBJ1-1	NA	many	TGTGCCAGCAGCGCCGGACAGTCTGAAGCTTTCTTT	CASSAGQSEAFF
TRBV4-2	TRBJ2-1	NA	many	TGTGCCAGCAGCCAAGAGTCTAGCAATGAGCAGTTCTTC	CASSQESSNEQFF
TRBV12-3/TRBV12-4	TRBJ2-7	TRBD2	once	TGTGCCAGCAGCCAAACCCGGACTAGCACCAGCTACGAGCAGTACTTC	CASSQTRTSTSYEQYF
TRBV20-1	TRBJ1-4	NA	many	TGCAGTGCTAGGTCCCTAATGGATGAAAAACTGTTTTTT	CSARSLMDEKLFF
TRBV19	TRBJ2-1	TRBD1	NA	TGTGCCAGTAGCACCGGGACAGGGAACAATGAGCAGTTCTTC	CASSTGTGNNEQFF
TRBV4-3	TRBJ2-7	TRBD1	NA	TGCGCCAGCAGCGCTCACCCGGGACAGGGGGCGCAGGAGCAGTACTTC	CASSAHPGQGAQEQYF
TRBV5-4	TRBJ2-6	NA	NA	TGTGCCAGCAGCCACTCTCCTGTGGGGTCTGGGGCCAACGTCCTGACTTTC	CASSHSPVGSGANVLTF
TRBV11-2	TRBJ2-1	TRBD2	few	TGTGCCAGCAGCTTGGGATTAGCGGGAGGGTGGAATGAGCAGTTCTTC	CASSLGLAGGWNEQFF
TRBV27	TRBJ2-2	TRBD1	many	TGTGCCAGCAGCCGAAACCCGGGACAGATCACCCGGGAGCTGTTTTTT	CASSRNPGQITRELFF
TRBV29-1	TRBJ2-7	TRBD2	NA	TGCAGCGTCGAGGGGCTAGCGGGTTACGAGCAGTACTTC	CSVEGLAGYEQYF
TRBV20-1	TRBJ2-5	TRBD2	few	TGCAGTGCTACCAAGCGGGGAGAAGAGACCCAGTACTTC	CSATKRGEETQYF
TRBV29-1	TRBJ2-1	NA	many	TGCAGCGTTGGGATGGGGGAGCAGTTCTTC	CSVGMGEQFF
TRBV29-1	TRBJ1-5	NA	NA	TGCAGCGTTCAATTCGGGGACCAGCCCCAGCATTTT	CSVQFGDQPQHF
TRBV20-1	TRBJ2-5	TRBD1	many	TGCAGTGCTAGCCTAGGGACAGGGGGTGGAGAGACCCAGTACTTC	CSASLGTGGGETQYF
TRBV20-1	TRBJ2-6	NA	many	TGCAGTGCCCCGAGATCTGGGGCCAACGTCCTGACTTTC	CSAPRSGANVLTF
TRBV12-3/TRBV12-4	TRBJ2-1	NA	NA	TGTGCCAGCACCTCCTGCAATGAGCAGTTCTTC	CASTSCNEQFF
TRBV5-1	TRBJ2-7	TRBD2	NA	TGCGCCAGCAGCTTGGCCCCTAGCGGGAACAATGAGCAGTACTTC	CASSLAPSGNNEQYF
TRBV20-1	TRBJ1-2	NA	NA	TGCAGTGCACAGCAGGGTTCCTATGGCTACACCTTC	CSAQQGSYGYTF
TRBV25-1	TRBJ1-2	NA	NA	TGTGCCAGCAGTGAGGAATGGGGGTTTGGCTACACCTTC	CASSEEWGFGYTF
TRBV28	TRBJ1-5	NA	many	TGTGCCAGCAGGGGATATAGCAATCAGCCCCAGCATTTT	CASRGYSNQPQHF
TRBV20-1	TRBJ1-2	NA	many	TGCAGGGTAGATGAATCCGAGGATTATGGCTACACCTTC	CRVDESEDYGYTF
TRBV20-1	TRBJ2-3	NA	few	TGCAGTGCTAGCGCCCCACAGGGATACGCGTATTTT	CSASAPQGYAYF
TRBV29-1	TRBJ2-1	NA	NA	TGCAGCGCCCTCCCTTCCAACAATGAGCAGTTCTTC	CSALPSNNEQFF
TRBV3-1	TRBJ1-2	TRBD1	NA	TGTGCCAGCAGCCAAGTAATCGGACAGGCTGGCTACACCTTC	CASSQVIGQAGYTF
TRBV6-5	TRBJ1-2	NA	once	TGTGCCAGCAGTTACGCCCTCGGGACTCAGGATGACTACACCTTC	CASSYALGTQDDYTF
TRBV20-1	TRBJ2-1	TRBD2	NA	TGCAGTGCCAGGACTCAGCGGGGAAACAATGAGCAGTTCTTC	CSARTQRGNNEQFF
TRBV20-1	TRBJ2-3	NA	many	TGCAGTGCTAGAGATACTATCTTGGGGGCGACGTATTTT	CSARDTILGATYF
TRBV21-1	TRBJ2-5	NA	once	NA	CASSKVGQGAYEQYF
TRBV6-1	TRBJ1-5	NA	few	TGTGCCAGCAGTGGGTGGGGGAATCAGCCCCAGCATTTT	CASSGWGNQPQHF
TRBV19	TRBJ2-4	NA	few	TGTGCCAGTACCCTGCCAGGGGGGCCGACCAAAAACATTCAGTACTTC	CASTLPGGPTKNIQYF
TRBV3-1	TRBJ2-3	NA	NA	TGTGCCAGCAGCCAAGGTCGGGCCGATACGCAGTATTTT	CASSQGRADTQYF
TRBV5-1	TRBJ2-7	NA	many	TGCGCCAGCAGCTCAAGTTATTACTCCTACGAGCAGTACTTC	CASSSSYYSYEQYF
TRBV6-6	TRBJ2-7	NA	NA	TGTGCCAGCACGGGGGAACGCTACGAGCAGTACTTC	CASTGERYEQYF
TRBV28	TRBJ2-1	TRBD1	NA	TGTGCCAGCAGTACAGGGGGCGCACACCATGAGCAGTTCTTC	CASSTGGAHHEQFF
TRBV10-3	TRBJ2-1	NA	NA	TGTGCCATCATGGAACGGGGGCCCCCCTTTAATGAGCAGTTCTTC	CAIMERGPPFNEQFF
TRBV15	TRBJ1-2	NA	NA	TGTGCCACCCGAGGAGTCGGACTGAGTGGCTACACCTTC	CATRGVGLSGYTF
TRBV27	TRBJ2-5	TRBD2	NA	TGTGCCAGTAGGCCGGGGGGGAGGCTCCAAGAGACCCAGTACTTC	CASRPGGRLQETQYF
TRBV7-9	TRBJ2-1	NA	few	TGTGCCAGCAGCTTAAGTTACGCCAATGAGCAGTTCTTC	CASSLSYANEQFF
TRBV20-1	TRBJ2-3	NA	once	TGCAGTGCCCTTGCTGCTGGTACGCAGTATTTT	CSALAAGTQYF
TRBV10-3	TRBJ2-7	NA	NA	TGTGCCATCAGTGAGGGCGTGAACTACGAGCAGTACTTC	CAISEGVNYEQYF
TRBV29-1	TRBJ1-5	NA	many	TGCAGCGTTGCACAGGGTAGCAATCAGCCCCAGCATTTT	CSVAQGSNQPQHF
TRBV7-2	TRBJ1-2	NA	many	TGTGCCAGCAGCTTAGAATGGGTTAACTATGGCTACACCTTC	CASSLEWVNYGYTF
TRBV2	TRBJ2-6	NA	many	TGTGCCAGCAGCCCGTCCTCGGGGGCCAACGTCCTGACTTTC	CASSPSSGANVLTF
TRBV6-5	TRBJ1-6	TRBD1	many	TGTGCCAGCAGTTACGGGACAGGTCTAAATGCGCCCCTCCACTTT	CASSYGTGLNAPLHF
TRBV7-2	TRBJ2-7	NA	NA	TGTGCCAGCAGCTTTTCAGTGGGGGCTAGCTCCTACGAGCAGTACTTC	CASSFSVGASSYEQYF
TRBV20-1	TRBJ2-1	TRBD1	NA	TGCAGTGCTAGTTCCATGACGGACAGGGTCGTTCATGAGCAGTTCTTC	CSASSMTDRVVHEQFF
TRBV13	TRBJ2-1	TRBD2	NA	TGTGCCAGCAGCCTTACTAGCGGGGGTAACTATGAGCAGTTCTTC	CASSLTSGGNYEQFF
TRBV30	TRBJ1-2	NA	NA	TGTGCCTGGAGTAGAGACTATGGCTACACCTTC	CAWSRDYGYTF
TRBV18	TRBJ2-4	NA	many	TGTGCCAGCTCACTTGTGGAGGGGGAAAACATTCAGTACTTC	CASSLVEGENIQYF
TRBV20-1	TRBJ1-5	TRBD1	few	TGCAGTGCATACCAGGGGGACGGCAATCAGCCCCAGCATTTT	CSAYQGDGNQPQHF
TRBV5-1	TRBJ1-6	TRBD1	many	TGCGCCAGCACCCCGGACAGGGGGGATTCACCCCTCCACTTT	CASTPDRGDSPLHF
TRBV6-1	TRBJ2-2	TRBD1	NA	TGTGCCAGCGTCTTGACAGGGGACACCGGGGAGCTGTTTTTT	CASVLTGDTGELFF